These 6 T cell receptor beta chains originate from one sample sequenced in a study of T cell responses to AZD1222 COVID-19 vaccine. Some clones are missing from TCRdb's copy, which holds only in-frame ones; the method was immunoSEQ multiplex PCR. The sample yields 100,000 to 150,000 clones, 75% to 85% seen once. The sample consisted of peripheral blood, taken 28 days after the second AZD1222 dose. The receptor set was obtained from an adult who received the AZD1222 COVID-19 vaccine.

This chain uses TRBV27 with TRBJ1-2; D is possibly TRBD1 (6 bases). The CDR3 spans 14 residues. The germline CDR1 and CDR2 sequences are MNHEY and SMNVEV (reference sequence). The V end was cut by 4 bases, the J end by 4 bases, with 13 bases between. CDR3 coding DNA: TGTGCCAGCAGTTGGGGGGGCGAGGGCTATGGCTACACCTTC. Its translation: CASSWGGEGYGYTF.

The genes are TRBV27 and TRBJ1-2; 7 nucleotides align to TRBD1. This CDR3 spans 12 amino acids. V lost 6 bases to trimming and J lost 2 bases; unmatched junction nucleotides: 0. Looked up from germline, CDR1 is MNHEY and CDR2 is SMNVEV (reference sequence). The CDR3 nucleotides are TGTGCCAGCAGGACAGGGAACTATGGCTACACCTTC. Protein: CASRTGNYGYTF.

CDR3 in amino acids: CASRGFSGNTIYF. The CDR3 region has the DNA TGTGCCAGCAGGGGCTTCTCTGGAAACACCATATATTTT. This chain joins TRBV27 and TRBJ1-3, with no clear D. The CDR3 is 13 residues long. V was cut by 6 bases and J by 0 bases, with 6 bases left in between. Germline assignment: CDR1 MNHEY and CDR2 SMNVEV (reference sequence).

This rearrangement joins TRBV11-2 to TRBJ1-6; D is undetermined. CDR3 length equals 16 residues. Per the germline V gene, CDR1 is SGHAT and CDR2 is FQNNGV. V gave up 5 bases and J gave up 4 bases, with 15 bases separating them. CDR3 region: CASSLSHLGYNSPLHF. DNA of the CDR3: TGTGCCAGCAGCCTATCTCACCTGGGGTATAATTCACCCCTCCACTTT.

This clone was recorded a few times. In DNA, the CDR3 is TGTGCCAGCAGCCCCCTCAGAGCAACTAATGAAAAACTGTTTTTT. It is translated as CASSPLRATNEKLFF. This chain joins TRBV7-9 and TRBJ1-4, with D unresolved. The CDR3 has 15 residues. Per germline, CDR1 SEHNR and CDR2 FQNEAQ (reference sequence). V was trimmed by 5 bases and J by 0 bases, leaving 10 bases between them.

The V and J genes are TRBV4-3 and TRBJ1-5, with D uncertain. V gave up 0 bases and J gave up 0 bases, with 9 bases separating them. The CDR3 length is 16 residues. Germline assignment: CDR1 LGHNA and CDR2 YSLEER. The CDR3 loop is CASSQDRRVSNQPQHF. Written as DNA, the CDR3 is TGCGCCAGCAGCCAAGATCGTAGGGTTAGCAATCAGCCCCAGCATTTT.